This TCR beta chain is from a study of blood T cell repertoires in COVID-19. Overall study: Material from acute and convalescent COVID-19 was sourced from the United States, Italy and Spain.

The data were produced by immunoSEQ multiplex PCR, yet TCRdb's version contains in-frame clones alone and is incomplete. The data show under 300,000 clones, with 85% to 90% seen just once and approximately 7% held by the top ten. V lost 6 bases and J lost 2, with 16 bases in between. Germline V gives CDR1 SGHTS, CDR2 YDEGEE. The CDR3 loop spans 15 amino acids. The V and J genes are TRBV5-8 and TRBJ2-3, with a tentative D call TRBD2 (6 bases). Material for sequencing was peripheral blood. This TCR derives from a woman aged 70-85 years with active or convalescent COVID-19. The DNA of the CDR3 is TGTGCCAGCACCCGGAGGGTAGCCAACACAGATACGCAGTATTTT. Its protein product is CASTRRVANTDTQYF.